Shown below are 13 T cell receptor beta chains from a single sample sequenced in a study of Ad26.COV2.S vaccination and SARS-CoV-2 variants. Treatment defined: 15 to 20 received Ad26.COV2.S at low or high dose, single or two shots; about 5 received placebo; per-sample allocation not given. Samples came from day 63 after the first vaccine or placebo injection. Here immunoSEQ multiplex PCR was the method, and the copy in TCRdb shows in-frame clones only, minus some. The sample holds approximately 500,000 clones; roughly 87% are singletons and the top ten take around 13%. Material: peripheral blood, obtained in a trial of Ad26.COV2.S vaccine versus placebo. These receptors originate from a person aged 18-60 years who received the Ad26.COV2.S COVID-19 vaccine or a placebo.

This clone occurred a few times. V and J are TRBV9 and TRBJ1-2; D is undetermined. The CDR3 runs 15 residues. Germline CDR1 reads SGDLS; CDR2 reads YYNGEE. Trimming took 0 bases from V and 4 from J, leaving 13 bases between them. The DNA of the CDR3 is TGTGCCAGCAGCGTAGACCCCGGGGTGGGCTATGGCTACACCTTC. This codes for CASSVDPGVGYGYTF.

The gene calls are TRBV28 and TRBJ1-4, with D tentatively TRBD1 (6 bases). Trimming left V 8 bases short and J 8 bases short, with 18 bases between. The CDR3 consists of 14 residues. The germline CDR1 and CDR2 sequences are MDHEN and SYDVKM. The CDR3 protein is CASSGRGYYEKLFF. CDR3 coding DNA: TGTGCCAGCTCCGGGAGGGGGTATTACGAAAAACTGTTTTTT. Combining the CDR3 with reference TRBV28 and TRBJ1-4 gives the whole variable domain DVKVTQSSRYLVKRTGEKVFLECVQDMDHENMFWYRQDPGLGLRLIYFSYDVKMKEKGDIPEGYSVSREKKERFSLILESASTNQTSMYLCASSGRGYYEKLFFGSGTQLSVL.

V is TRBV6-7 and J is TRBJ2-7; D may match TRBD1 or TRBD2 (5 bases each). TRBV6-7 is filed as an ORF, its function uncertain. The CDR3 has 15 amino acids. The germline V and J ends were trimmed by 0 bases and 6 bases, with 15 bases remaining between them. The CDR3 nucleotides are TGTGCCAGCAGTTACTCCGGGACGTCTGGGGGCGAGCAGTACTTC. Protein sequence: CASSYSGTSGGEQYF.

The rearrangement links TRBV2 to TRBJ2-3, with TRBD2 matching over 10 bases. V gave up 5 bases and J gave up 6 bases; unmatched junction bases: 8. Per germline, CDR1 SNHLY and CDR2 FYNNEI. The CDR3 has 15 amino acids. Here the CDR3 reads CASSPLASGSDTQYF. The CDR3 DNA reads TGTGCCAGCAGTCCTCTGGCTAGCGGGAGTGATACGCAGTATTTT.

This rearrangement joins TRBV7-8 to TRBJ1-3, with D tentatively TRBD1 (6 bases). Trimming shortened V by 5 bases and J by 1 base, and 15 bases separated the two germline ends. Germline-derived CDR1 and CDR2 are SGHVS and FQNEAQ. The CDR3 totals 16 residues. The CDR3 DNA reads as TGTGCCAGCAGCAACCCCGGGACAAGTTCTGGAAACACCATATATTTT. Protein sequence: CASSNPGTSSGNTIYF.

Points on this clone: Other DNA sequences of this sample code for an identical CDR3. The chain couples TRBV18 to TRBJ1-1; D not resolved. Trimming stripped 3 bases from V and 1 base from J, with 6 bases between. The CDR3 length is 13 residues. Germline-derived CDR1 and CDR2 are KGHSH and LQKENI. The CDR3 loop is CASSPRGNTEAFF. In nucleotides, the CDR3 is TGTGCCAGCTCACCTCGGGGGAACACTGAAGCTTTCTTT.

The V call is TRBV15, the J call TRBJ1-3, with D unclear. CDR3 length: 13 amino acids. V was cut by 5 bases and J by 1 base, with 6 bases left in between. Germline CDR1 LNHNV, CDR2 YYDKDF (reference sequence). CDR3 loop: CATSPSSGNTIYF. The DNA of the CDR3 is TGTGCCACCAGCCCGTCATCTGGAAACACCATATATTTT.

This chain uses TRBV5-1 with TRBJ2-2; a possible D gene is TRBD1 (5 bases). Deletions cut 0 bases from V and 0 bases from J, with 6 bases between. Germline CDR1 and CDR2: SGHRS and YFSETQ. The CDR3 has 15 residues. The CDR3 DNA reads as TGCGCCAGCAGCTTGGTAGGGGCGAACACCGGGGAGCTGTTTTTT. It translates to CASSLVGANTGELFF.

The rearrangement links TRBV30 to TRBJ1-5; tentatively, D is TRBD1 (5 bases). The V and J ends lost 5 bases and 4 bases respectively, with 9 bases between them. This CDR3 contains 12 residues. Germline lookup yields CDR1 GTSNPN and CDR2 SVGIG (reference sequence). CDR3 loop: CAWDSQNQPQHF. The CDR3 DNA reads TGTGCCTGGGACAGTCAAAATCAGCCCCAGCATTTT.

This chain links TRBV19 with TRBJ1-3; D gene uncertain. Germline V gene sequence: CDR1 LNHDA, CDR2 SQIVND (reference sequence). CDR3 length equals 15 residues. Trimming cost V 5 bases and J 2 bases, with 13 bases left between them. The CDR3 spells CASSDPRSTGNTIYF. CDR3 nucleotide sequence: TGTGCCAGTAGTGACCCTCGTTCAACTGGAAACACCATATATTTT.

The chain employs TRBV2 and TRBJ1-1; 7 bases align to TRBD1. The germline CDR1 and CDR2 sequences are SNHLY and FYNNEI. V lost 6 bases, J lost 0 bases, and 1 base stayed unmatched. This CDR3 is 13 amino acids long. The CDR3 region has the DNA TGTGCCAGCAGACAGGGGATGAACACTGAAGCTTTCTTT. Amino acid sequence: CASRQGMNTEAFF.

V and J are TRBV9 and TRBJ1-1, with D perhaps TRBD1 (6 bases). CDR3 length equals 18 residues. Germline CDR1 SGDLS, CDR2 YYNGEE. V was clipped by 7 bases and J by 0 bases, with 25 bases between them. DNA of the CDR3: TGTGCCAGCGGAAACCACAGGGTTCCATCCTCAATGAACACTGAAGCTTTCTTT. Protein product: CASGNHRVPSSMNTEAFF.

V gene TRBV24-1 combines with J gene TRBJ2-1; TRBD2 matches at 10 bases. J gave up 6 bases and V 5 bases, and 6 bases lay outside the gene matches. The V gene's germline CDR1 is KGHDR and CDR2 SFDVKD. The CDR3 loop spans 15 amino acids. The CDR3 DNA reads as TGTGCCACCAGTGGAGCTAGCGGGAGTGTCAATGAGCAGTTCTTC. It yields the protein CATSGASGSVNEQFF.